A single T cell receptor beta chain is shown here with its context. Its antigen remains unknown. Roughly 10 milliliters of peripheral blood were collected from each participant. PCR was run on genomic DNA. Multiplex PCR with 30 forward and 13 reverse primers amplified the TCR beta CDR3. TCRdb redid the calling of the multiplex PCR reads with MiXCR, one entry per CDR3 protein. The sample has about 290,000 distinct CDR3 sequences; more than 45% are singletons. The data derive from a study of type 1 and type 2 diabetes patients. Whole-study results and caveats: V and J gene usage correlated at about 0.97 between type 2 diabetes and control samples. Type 1 diabetes repertoires were significantly less diverse than type 2 diabetes ones.

The CDR3 runs to 18 residues. Germline V CDR1 and CDR2: SNHLY, FYNNEI. Losses at the gene ends were 2 bases for V and 6 bases for J; bases not matched to a gene: 9. The receptor comes from a man in his late teens or twenties with type 2 diabetes. The sample taken for sequencing was peripheral blood mononuclear cells (PBMCs). The J gene is TRBJ2-1, the V gene TRBV2, with 14 bases lining up with TRBD2. The CDR3 here is CASSEPSPGTSGSNEQFF. DNA of the CDR3: TGTGCCAGCAGTGAACCTTCCCCCGGGACTAGCGGGAGCAATGAGCAGTTCTTC.